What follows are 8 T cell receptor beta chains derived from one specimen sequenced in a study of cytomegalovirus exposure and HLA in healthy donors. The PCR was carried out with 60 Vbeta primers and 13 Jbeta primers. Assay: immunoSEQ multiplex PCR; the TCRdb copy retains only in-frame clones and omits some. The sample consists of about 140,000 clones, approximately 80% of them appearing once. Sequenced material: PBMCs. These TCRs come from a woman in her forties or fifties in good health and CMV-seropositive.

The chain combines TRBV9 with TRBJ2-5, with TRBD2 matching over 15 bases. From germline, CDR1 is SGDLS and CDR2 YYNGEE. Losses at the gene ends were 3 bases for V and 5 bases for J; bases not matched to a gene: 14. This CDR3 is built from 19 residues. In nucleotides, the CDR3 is TGTGCCAGCAGCGCTGCCGGGACTAGCGGGGGGCCGGGTTGGGAGACCCAGTACTTC. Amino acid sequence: CASSAAGTSGGPGWETQYF.

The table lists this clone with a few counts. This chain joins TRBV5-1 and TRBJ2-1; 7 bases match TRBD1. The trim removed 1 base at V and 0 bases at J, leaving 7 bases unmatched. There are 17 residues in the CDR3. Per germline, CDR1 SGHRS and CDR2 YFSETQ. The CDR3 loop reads CASSLSQGTGSYNEQFF. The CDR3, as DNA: TGCGCCAGCAGCTTGTCACAGGGGACGGGCTCCTACAATGAGCAGTTCTTC.

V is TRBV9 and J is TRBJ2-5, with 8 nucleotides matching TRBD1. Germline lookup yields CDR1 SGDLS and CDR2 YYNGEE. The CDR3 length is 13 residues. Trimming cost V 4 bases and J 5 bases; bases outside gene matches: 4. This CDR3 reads CASSFDRGETQYF. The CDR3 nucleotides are TGTGCCAGCAGCTTTGACAGGGGTGAGACCCAGTACTTC.

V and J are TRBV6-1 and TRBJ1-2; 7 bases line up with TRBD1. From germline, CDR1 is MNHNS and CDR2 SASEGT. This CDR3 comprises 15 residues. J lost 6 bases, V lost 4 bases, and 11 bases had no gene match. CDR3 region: CASSGRQGSGDGYTF. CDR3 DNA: TGTGCCAGCAGTGGGAGACAGGGCTCGGGCGATGGCTACACCTTC.

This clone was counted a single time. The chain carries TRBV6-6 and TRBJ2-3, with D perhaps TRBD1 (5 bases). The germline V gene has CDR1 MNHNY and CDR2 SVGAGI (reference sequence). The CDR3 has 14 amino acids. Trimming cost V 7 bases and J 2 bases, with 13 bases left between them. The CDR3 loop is CASNLRQSTDTQYF. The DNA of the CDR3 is TGTGCCAGCAATTTAAGACAGTCCACAGATACGCAGTATTTT.

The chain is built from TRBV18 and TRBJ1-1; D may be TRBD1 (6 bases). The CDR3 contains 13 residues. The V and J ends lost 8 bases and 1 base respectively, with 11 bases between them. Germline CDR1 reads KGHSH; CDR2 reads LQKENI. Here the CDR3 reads CASAETGNTEAFF. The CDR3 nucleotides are TGTGCCAGCGCGGAGACAGGGAACACTGAAGCTTTCTTT.

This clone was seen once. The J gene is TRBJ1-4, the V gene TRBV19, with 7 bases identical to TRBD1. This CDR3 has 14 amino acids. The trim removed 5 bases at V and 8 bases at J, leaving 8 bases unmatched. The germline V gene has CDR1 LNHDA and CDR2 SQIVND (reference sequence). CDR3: CASSAFTGDEKLFF. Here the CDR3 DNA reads TGTGCCAGTAGTGCCTTTACAGGGGACGAAAAACTGTTTTTT.

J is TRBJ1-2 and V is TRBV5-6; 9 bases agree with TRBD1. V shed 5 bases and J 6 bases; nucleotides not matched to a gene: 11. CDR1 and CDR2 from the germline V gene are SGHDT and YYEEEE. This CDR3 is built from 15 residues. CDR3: CASRERDREMHGYTF. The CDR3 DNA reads TGTGCCAGCAGAGAACGGGACAGGGAGATGCATGGCTACACCTTC.